The 6 T cell receptor beta chains presented below share a single source sample, sequenced in a study of blood T cells in healthy people across ages. Primed by a sample-barcoded 5' primer and a J-beta primer mix, a second PCR proceeded for roughly 7 to 11 cycles. TCRdb re-called the 5' RACE reads with MiXCR, one entry per CDR3 protein. The sample contains around 850,000 distinct CDR3 sequences, under 40% of which appear only once. Sequencing used blood. The receptors stem from a man between 18 and 35 years old in good health.

The V call is TRBV13, the J call TRBJ2-5; no clear D. The DNA end is a closer match to TRBJ2-1, so the J assignment may be wrong. The CDR3 has 14 amino acids. Germline lookup yields CDR1 PRHDT and CDR2 FYEKMQ (reference sequence). The CDR3 DNA reads TGTGCCAGCAGCTTAGCTCTGTACCAAGAGACCCAGTTCTTC. This translates into CASSLALYQETQFF.

V and J are TRBV4-2 and TRBJ2-3; TRBD2 is a possible D gene (5 bases). This CDR3 contains 15 residues. The V end lost 3 bases, the J end lost 2 bases, and 12 bases lay between the germline ends. The germline V gene encodes CDR1 LGHNA and CDR2 YNFKEQ. CDR3 sequence: CASSHPRGTTDTQYF. The CDR3 nucleotides are TGTGCCAGCAGCCACCCCCGGGGAACCACAGATACGCAGTATTTT.

This chain connects TRBV5-1 to TRBJ2-1; D possibly matches TRBD1 or TRBD2 (5 bases each). TRBJ2-7 explains the end of the DNA better; the J call may be wrong. CDR3 length: 16 residues. Germline assignment: CDR1 SGHRS and CDR2 YFSETQ. CDR3 loop: CASRRTGRPSYNEQYF. In DNA, the CDR3 is TGCGCCAGTCGCCGGACGGGACGACCATCCTACAATGAGCAGTACTTC.

The V and J genes are TRBV7-2 and TRBJ2-3; TRBD1 agrees at 7 bases. J was trimmed by 6 bases and V by 1 base; bases with no gene match: 7. The CDR3 totals 15 residues. Looked up from germline, CDR1 is SGHTA and CDR2 is FQGNSA. CDR3 in amino acids: CASSLEGTATDTQYF. CDR3 DNA: TGTGCCAGCAGCTTAGAGGGGACAGCCACCGATACGCAGTATTTT.

This clonotype was found a few times. The chain combines TRBV4-3 with TRBJ1-5, with TRBD1 identical over 9 bases. CDR1 LGHNA and CDR2 YSLEER come from the germline V gene. The CDR3 extends over 15 amino acids. V dropped 1 base and J dropped 9; count of bases not matched to a gene: 7. CDR3 sequence reads: CASSQGTGALGPQHF. The CDR3 DNA reads as TGCGCCAGCAGCCAAGGGACAGGGGCCCTAGGGCCCCAGCATTTT.

This clonotype occurred once. The CDR3 DNA follows: TGTGCCAGCAGTTTCTACAACCAAGGGAAGGATACGCAGTATTTT. Encoded protein: CASSFYNQGKDTQYF. The V call is TRBV12-3 or TRBV12-4, the J call TRBJ2-3, with D uncertain. The V and J ends lost 3 bases and 6 bases respectively, with 16 bases between them. This CDR3 region has 15 residues.